The 16 T cell receptor beta chains below were found in one sample sequenced in a study of blood T cell repertoires in COVID-19. The assay was immunoSEQ multiplex PCR, and TCRdb's table has in-frame clones only and misses some. This sample has 150,000 to 200,000 clones, with about 86% found just once. The sample taken for sequencing was peripheral blood. The receptors come from an older woman with acute or convalescent COVID-19.

As to this clone: Other DNA sequences in the sample encode the same CDR3. The J gene is TRBJ1-1, the V gene TRBV30; a weak D match, TRBD1 (6 bases). Germline CDR1 GTSNPN, CDR2 SVGIG (reference sequence). The CDR3 length is 13 residues. Trimming took 2 bases from V and 1 from J, leaving 8 bases between them. Here the CDR3 reads CAWSRQENTEAFF. In nucleotides, the CDR3 is TGTGCCTGGAGTAGACAGGAGAACACTGAAGCTTTCTTT.

The chain combines TRBV18 with TRBJ1-1; maybe TRBD1 (5 bases). In germline, CDR1 is KGHSH, CDR2 LQKENI. This CDR3 is built from 12 residues. V was pared by 4 bases and J by 5 bases, with 8 bases between. This CDR3 is CASSRGGTEAFF. The CDR3 DNA reads TGTGCCAGCTCACGGGGGGGGACTGAAGCTTTCTTT.

This clone came up a few times. V usage is TRBV4-1 and J usage is TRBJ1-4, with 7 nucleotides matching TRBD1. Germline V gene sequence: CDR1 MGHRA, CDR2 YSYEKL. J was trimmed by 5 bases and V by 0 bases; bases with no gene match: 3. The CDR3 consists of 15 residues. CDR3 protein: CASSQDQGGNEKLFF. The DNA for the CDR3 is TGCGCCAGCAGCCAAGACCAGGGGGGAAATGAAAAACTGTTTTTT.

This clone was seen only once. V gene TRBV19 combines with J gene TRBJ1-5; 8 nucleotides agree with TRBD1. Germline CDR1 is LNHDA and CDR2 is SQIVND (reference sequence). The CDR3 is 15 residues long. V lost 6 bases to trimming and J lost 2 bases; unmatched junction nucleotides: 6. This CDR3 reads CASRLQGGGNQPQHF. The CDR3 bases are TGTGCCAGTAGATTACAGGGGGGTGGCAATCAGCCCCAGCATTTT. Full variable domain (rest looked up from reference TRBV19 and TRBJ1-5): DGGITQSPKYLFRKEGQNVTLSCEQNLNHDAMYWYRQDPGQGLRLIYYSQIVNDFQKGDIAEGYSVSREKKESFPLTVTSAQKNPTAFYLCASRLQGGGNQPQHFGDGTRLSIL.

V gene TRBV9 combines with J gene TRBJ1-1, with unresolved D. CDR1 SGDLS and CDR2 YYNGEE come from the germline V gene. CDR3 length: 15 amino acids. V dropped 4 bases and J dropped 0 bases, with 13 bases sitting between them. The CDR3 coding sequence is TGTGCCAGCAGCCCCCGGTTACTTATGAACACTGAAGCTTTCTTT. Its protein is CASSPRLLMNTEAFF.

This chain connects TRBV4-3 to TRBJ1-6, with D hard to call. There are 13 residues in the CDR3. Trimming removed 3 bases from V and 7 bases from J, with 7 bases in between. In germline, CDR1 is LGHNA, CDR2 YSLEER. This CDR3 is CASSHHWNSPLHF. The CDR3 region has the DNA TGCGCCAGCAGCCATCACTGGAATTCACCCCTCCACTTT.

This clone was counted only a few times. The rearrangement joins TRBV7-6 to TRBJ2-6; possibly TRBD1 for D (5 bases). CDR1 SGHVS and CDR2 FNYEAQ come from the germline V gene. V lost 7 bases to trimming and J lost 0 bases, with 10 bases between them. The CDR3 extends over 15 amino acids. The CDR3 nucleotides read TGTGCCAGCACACCACAGGCCTCTGGGGCCAACGTCCTGACTTTC. It encodes CASTPQASGANVLTF.

The chain combines TRBV4-2 with TRBJ1-2; D is undetermined. In germline, CDR1 is LGHNA, CDR2 YNFKEQ. There are 12 residues in the CDR3. Trimming took 3 bases from V and 3 from J, leaving 5 bases between them. CDR3 region: CASSQGDYGYTF. CDR3 bases: TGTGCCAGCAGCCAGGGAGACTATGGCTACACCTTC.

There are a few counts of this clone. The chain recombines TRBV7-2 with TRBJ1-6; TRBD1 might be the D (5 bases). Germline V gene sequence: CDR1 SGHTA, CDR2 FQGNSA. V was shortened by 1 base and J by 9 bases, with 16 bases between the two germline ends. This CDR3 spans 16 amino acids. CDR3 DNA sequence: TGTGCCAGCAGCTTAGGGGGCGGCAGGGTACGTTCACCCCTCCACTTT. Translation gives CASSLGGGRVRSPLHF.

V gene TRBV7-2 combines with J gene TRBJ1-1; D remains ambiguous. Trimming stripped 5 bases from V and 6 bases from J, with 13 bases between. There are 13 residues in the CDR3. Germline V lookup: CDR1 SGHTA, CDR2 FQGNSA. The CDR3 sequence is CASSPDPRAEAFF. In nucleotides, the CDR3 is TGTGCCAGCAGCCCCGACCCGAGGGCTGAAGCTTTCTTT.

This clone was seen only a few times. This chain links TRBV6-5 with TRBJ2-7; no reliable D call. CDR1 and CDR2 (germline): MNHEY, SVGAGI. This CDR3 spans 13 amino acids. V was cut by 8 bases and J by 0 bases, with 11 bases left in between. In DNA form, the CDR3 reads TGTGCCAGCTCGAGACTGCCCTCCTACGAGCAGTACTTC. Translated: CASSRLPSYEQYF.

V and J are TRBV28 and TRBJ1-2; perhaps TRBD1 as D (6 bases). V lost 4 bases to trimming and J lost 3 bases, with 12 bases between them. The CDR3 loop spans 14 amino acids. Germline CDR1 and CDR2: MDHEN and SYDVKM. The CDR3 coding sequence is TGTGCCAGCAGTTCTCCTCCAGGGGACTATGGCTACACCTTC. Its translation: CASSSPPGDYGYTF.

The V and J genes are TRBV2 and TRBJ1-4; D is possibly TRBD1 (6 bases). The germline gives CDR1 SNHLY, CDR2 FYNNEI. The CDR3 runs to 15 residues. Trimming pared 6 bases from V and 6 bases from J, leaving 17 bases between. The CDR3 DNA sequence: TGTGCCAGCAGAAGCCGTGGACAGTCCCATGAAAAACTGTTTTTT. Translating it yields CASRSRGQSHEKLFF.

This clone has a single count. V and J are TRBV2 and TRBJ2-2; TRBD1 agrees at 7 bases. J lost 4 bases, V lost 7 bases, and 9 bases had no gene match. Germline V lookup: CDR1 SNHLY, CDR2 FYNNEI. This CDR3 comprises 15 residues. The CDR3 DNA reads TGTGCCAGCAAAAAAAGGGACAGAGGCACCGGGGAGCTGTTTTTT. Translated, it gives CASKKRDRGTGELFF.

This chain connects TRBV12-2 to TRBJ2-3; the table assigns TRBD2, which was not confirmed against the DNA. TRBV12-2 is deemed a pseudogene. The CDR3 is made up of 14 amino acids. CDR3 amino acids: CASRLAGGWDTQYF. DNA of the CDR3: TGTGCAAGTCGCTTAGCGGGGGGGTGGGATACGCAGTATTTT.

The rearrangement joins TRBV28 to TRBJ1-5; weak D call: TRBD1 (6 bases). The CDR3 spans 17 residues. Germline loops: CDR1 MDHEN, CDR2 SYDVKM. Trimming shortened V by 2 bases and J by 1 base, and 15 bases separated the two germline ends. The CDR3 DNA reads TGTGCCAGCAGTTTAACCTTACAGGGTAGGAGCAATCAGCCCCAGCATTTT. Protein sequence: CASSLTLQGRSNQPQHF.